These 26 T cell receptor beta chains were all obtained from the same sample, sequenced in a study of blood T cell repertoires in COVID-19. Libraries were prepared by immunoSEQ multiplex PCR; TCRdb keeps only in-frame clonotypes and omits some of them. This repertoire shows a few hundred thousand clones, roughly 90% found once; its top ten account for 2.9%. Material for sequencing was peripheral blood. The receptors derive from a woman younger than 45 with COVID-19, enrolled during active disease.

The CDR3: CASSLGGGETQYF. The DNA for the CDR3 is TGTGCCAGCAGTTTAGGCGGAGGAGAGACCCAGTACTTC. This sequence joins TRBV12-3 or TRBV12-4 and TRBJ2-5; perhaps TRBD2 as D (5 bases). The germline V and J ends were trimmed by 1 base and 4 bases, with 7 bases remaining between them. The CDR3 covers 13 residues.

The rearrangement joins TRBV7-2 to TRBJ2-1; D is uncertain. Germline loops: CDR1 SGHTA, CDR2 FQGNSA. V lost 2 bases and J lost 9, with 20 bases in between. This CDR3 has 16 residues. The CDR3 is CASSLNAARTVGEQFF. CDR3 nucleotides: TGTGCCAGCAGCTTAAATGCGGCGAGAACGGTCGGTGAGCAGTTCTTC.

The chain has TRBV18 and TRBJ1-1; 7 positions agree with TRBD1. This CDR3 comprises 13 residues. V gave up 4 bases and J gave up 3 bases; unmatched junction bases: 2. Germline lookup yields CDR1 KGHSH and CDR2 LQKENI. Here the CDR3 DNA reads TGTGCCAGCTCACAGGGGACAGACACTGAAGCTTTCTTT. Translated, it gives CASSQGTDTEAFF.

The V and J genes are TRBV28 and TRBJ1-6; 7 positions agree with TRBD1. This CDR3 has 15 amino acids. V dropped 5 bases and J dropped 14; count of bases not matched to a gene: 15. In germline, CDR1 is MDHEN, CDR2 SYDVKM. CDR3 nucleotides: TGTGCCAGCAGTACCCCACAGGGGACGGGTCAAACCCTCCACTTT. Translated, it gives CASSTPQGTGQTLHF.

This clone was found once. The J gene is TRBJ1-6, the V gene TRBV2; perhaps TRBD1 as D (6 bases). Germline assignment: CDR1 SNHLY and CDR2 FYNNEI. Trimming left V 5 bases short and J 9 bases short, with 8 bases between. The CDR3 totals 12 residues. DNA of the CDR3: TGTGCCAGCAGTCCGGACAGTTCACCCCTCCACTTT. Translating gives CASSPDSSPLHF.

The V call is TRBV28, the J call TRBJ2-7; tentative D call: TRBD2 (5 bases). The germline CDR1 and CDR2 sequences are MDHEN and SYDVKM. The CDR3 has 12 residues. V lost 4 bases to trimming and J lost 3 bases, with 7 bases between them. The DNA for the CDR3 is TGTGCCAGCAGTTCGGGGATCTACGAGCAGTACTTC. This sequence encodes CASSSGIYEQYF.

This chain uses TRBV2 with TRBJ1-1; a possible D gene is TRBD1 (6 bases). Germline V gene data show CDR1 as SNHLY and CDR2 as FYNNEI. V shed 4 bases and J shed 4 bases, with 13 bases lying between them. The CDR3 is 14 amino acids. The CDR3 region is CASSGSGAGTEAFF. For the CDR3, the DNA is TGTGCCAGCAGTGGATCAGGGGCAGGCACTGAAGCTTTCTTT.

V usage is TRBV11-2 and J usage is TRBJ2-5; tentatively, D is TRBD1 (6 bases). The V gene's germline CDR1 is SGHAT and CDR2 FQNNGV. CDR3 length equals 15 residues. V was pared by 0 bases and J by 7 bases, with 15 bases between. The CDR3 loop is CASSLDGAGVMTQYF. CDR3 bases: TGTGCCAGCAGCTTAGACGGCGCAGGGGTTATGACCCAGTACTTC. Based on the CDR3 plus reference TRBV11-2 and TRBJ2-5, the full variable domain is EAGVAQSPRYKIIEKRQSVAFWCNPISGHATLYWYQQILGQGPKLLIQFQNNGVVDDSQLPKDRFSAERLKGVDSTLKIQPAKLEDSAVYLCASSLDGAGVMTQYFGPGTRLLVL.

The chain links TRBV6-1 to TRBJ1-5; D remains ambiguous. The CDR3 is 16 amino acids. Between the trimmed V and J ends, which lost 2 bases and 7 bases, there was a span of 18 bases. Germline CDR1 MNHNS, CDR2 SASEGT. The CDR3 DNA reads TGTGCCAGCAGTGAAATTGGAGGGTTAAGTCAACAGCCCCAGCATTTT. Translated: CASSEIGGLSQQPQHF.

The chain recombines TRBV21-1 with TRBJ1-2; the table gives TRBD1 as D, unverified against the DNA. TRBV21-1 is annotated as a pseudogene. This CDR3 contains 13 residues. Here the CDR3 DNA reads TGTGCCAGCAGCAAAAAAGGGGGCAGCCAAAACACCTTC. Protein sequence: CASSKKGGSQNTF.

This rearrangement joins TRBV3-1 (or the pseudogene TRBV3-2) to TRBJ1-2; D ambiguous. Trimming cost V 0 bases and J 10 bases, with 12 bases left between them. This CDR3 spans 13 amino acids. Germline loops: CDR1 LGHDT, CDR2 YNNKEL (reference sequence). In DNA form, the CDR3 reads TGTGCCAGCAGCCAAGATCGGGGAACTTACTACACCTTC. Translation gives CASSQDRGTYYTF.

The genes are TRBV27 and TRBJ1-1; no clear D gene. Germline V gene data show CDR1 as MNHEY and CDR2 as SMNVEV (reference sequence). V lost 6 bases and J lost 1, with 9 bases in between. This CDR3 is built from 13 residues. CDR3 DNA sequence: TGTGCCAGCAGGTATAGCGAGAACACTGAAGCTTTCTTT. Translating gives CASRYSENTEAFF.

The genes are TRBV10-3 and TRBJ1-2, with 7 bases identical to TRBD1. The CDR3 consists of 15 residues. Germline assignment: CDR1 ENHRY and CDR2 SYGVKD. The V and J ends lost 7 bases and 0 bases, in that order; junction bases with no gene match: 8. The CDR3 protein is CAIKVGQTTNYGYTF. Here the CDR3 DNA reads TGTGCCATCAAGGTGGGACAGACAACTAACTATGGCTACACCTTC.

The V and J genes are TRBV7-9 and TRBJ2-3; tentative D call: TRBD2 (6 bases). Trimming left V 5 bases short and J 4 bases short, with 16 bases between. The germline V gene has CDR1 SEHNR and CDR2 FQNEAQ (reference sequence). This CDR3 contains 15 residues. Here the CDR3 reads CASSATSGGADTQYF. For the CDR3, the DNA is TGTGCCAGCAGCGCGACTAGTGGAGGCGCAGATACGCAGTATTTT.

The chain's CDR3 is CASSPPVLGANTEAFF. Here the CDR3 DNA reads TGTGCCAGCTCACCACCGGTATTGGGGGCAAACACTGAAGCTTTCTTT. This chain connects TRBV18 to TRBJ1-1; the D gene is possibly TRBD1 (6 bases). V gave up 0 bases and J gave up 2 bases, with 13 bases separating them. The CDR3 is 16 residues long. The germline CDR1 and CDR2 sequences are KGHSH and LQKENI. Based on the CDR3 plus reference TRBV18 and TRBJ1-1, the full variable domain is NAGVMQNPRHLVRRRGQEARLRCSPMKGHSHVYWYRQLPEEGLKFMVYLQKENIIDESGMPKERFSAEFPKEGPSILRIQQVVRGDSAAYFCASSPPVLGANTEAFFGQGTRLTVV.

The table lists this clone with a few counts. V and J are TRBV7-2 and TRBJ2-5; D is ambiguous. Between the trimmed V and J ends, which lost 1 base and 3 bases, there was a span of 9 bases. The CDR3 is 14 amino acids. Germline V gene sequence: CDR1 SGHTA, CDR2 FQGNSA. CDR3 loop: CASSLVALKETQYF. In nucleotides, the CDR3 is TGTGCCAGCAGCTTAGTGGCATTAAAAGAGACCCAGTACTTC.

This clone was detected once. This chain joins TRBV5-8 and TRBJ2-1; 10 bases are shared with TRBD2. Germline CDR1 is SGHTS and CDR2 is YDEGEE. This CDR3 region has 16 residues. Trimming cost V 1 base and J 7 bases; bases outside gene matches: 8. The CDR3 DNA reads TGTGCCAGCAGCTTGTTGCAGCGGGAGGGCCGGAATGAGCAGTTCTTC. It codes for CASSLLQREGRNEQFF. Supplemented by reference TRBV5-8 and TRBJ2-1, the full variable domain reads EAGVTQSPTHLIKTRGQQATLRCSPISGHTSVYWYQQALGLGLQFLLWYDEGEERNRGNFPPRFSGRQFPNYSSELNVNALELEDSALYLCASSLLQREGRNEQFFGPGTRLTVL.

CDR3 protein: CASSPRGSGNTIYF. The CDR3 DNA follows: TGCGCCAGCAGCCCGAGGGGGTCTGGAAACACCATATATTTT. The V and J genes are TRBV5-1 and TRBJ1-3, with D tentatively TRBD1 (6 bases). Germline CDR1 SGHRS, CDR2 YFSETQ. The V end was cut by 4 bases, the J end by 1 base, with 9 bases between. There are 14 residues in the CDR3.

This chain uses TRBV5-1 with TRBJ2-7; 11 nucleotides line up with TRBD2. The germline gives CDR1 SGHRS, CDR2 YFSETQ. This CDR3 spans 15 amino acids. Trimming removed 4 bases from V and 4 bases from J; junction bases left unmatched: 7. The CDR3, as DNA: TGCGCCAGCAGCCAACGGACTAGCGGGTCGTACGAGCAGTACTTC. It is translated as CASSQRTSGSYEQYF.

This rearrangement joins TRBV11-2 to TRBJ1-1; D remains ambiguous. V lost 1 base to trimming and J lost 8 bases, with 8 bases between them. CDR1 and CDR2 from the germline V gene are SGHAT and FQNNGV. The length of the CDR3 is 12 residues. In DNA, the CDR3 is TGTGCCAGCAGCTTAGGGTTAACAGAAGCTTTCTTT. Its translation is CASSLGLTEAFF. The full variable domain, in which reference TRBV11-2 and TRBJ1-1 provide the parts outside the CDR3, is EAGVAQSPRYKIIEKRQSVAFWCNPISGHATLYWYQQILGQGPKLLIQFQNNGVVDDSQLPKDRFSAERLKGVDSTLKIQPAKLEDSAVYLCASSLGLTEAFFGQGTRLTVV.

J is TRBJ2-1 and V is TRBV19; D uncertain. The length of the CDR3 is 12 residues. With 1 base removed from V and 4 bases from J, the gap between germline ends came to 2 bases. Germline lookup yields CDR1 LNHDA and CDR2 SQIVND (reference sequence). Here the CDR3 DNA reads TGTGCCAGTAGTATAGCGTACAATGAGCAGTTCTTC. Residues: CASSIAYNEQFF.

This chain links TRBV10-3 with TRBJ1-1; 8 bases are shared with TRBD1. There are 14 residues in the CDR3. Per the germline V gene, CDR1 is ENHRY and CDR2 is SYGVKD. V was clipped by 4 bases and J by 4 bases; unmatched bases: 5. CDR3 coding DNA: TGTGCCATCAGTGTCAGGACAGGGACCACTGAAGCTTTCTTT. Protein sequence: CAISVRTGTTEAFF.

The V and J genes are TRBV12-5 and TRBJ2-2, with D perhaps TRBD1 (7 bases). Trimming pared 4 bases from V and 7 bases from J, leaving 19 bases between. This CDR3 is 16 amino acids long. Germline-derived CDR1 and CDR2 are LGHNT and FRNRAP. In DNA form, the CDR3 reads TGTGCTAGTGGTTCCCAGGGGGGCTCGAGTGGCGGGGAGCTGTTTTTT. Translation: CASGSQGGSSGGELFF. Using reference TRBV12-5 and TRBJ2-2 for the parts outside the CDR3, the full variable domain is DARVTQTPRHKVTEMGQEVTMRCQPILGHNTVFWYRQTMMQGLELLAYFRNRAPLDDSGMPKDRFSAEMPDATLATLKIQPSEPRDSAVYFCASGSQGGSSGGELFFGEGSRLTVL.

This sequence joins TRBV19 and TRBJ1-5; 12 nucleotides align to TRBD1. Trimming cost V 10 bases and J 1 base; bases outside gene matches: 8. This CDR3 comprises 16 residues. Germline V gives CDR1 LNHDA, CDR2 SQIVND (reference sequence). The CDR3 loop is CATWDRGRESNQPQHF. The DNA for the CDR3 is TGTGCCACTTGGGACAGGGGGCGAGAGAGCAATCAGCCCCAGCATTTT.

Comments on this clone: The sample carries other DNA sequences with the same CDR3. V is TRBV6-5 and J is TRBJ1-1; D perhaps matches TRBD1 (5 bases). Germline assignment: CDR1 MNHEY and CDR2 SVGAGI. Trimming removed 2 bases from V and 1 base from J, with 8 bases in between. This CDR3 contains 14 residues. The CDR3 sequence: CASSYRGRNTEAFF. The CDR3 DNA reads TGTGCCAGCAGTTACAGGGGCAGGAACACTGAAGCTTTCTTT.

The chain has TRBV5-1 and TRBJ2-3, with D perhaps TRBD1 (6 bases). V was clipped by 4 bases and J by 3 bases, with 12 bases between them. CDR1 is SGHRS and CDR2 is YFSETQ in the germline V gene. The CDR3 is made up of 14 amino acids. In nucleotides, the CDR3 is TGCGCCAGCAGCCGTCGCCAGGGGACAGATACGCAGTATTTT. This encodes CASSRRQGTDTQYF.